These 27 T cell receptor beta chains were all obtained from the same sample, sequenced in a study of regulatory T cells in long-lasting Graves disease. Time point meaning: persistent/refractory GD, antithyroid drugs over 5 years with positive TRAb. Generation of the TCR library employed RNA extracted from PBMCs. Building the TCR beta libraries relied on iRepertoire HTBI primers, and CDR3 regions underwent Arm-PCR. TCRdb reanalysed the multiplex PCR reads using MiXCR and keeps one entry per CDR3 protein. The table includes 400,000 to 500,000 distinct CDR3 sequences, roughly a fifth detected once. Sample: peripheral blood mononuclear cells (PBMCs), taken when the disease was refractory, from a patient treated with antithyroid drugs. All receptors come from a female donor with Graves disease.

This clonotype was seen only once. The chain combines TRBV6-1 with TRBJ1-6; D unresolved. The germline V and J ends were trimmed by 3 bases and 7 bases, with 7 bases remaining between them. Germline V gene data show CDR1 as MNHNS and CDR2 as SASEGT. The CDR3 runs 13 residues. This CDR3 reads CASSDSMNSPLHF. CDR3 coding DNA: TGTGCCAGCAGTGACTCAATGAATTCACCCCTCCACTTT.

This clonotype showed up just a few times. The chain recombines TRBV5-5 with TRBJ2-2, with no clear D. The CDR3 has 15 residues. CDR1 and CDR2 from the germline V gene are SGHKS and YYEKEE (reference sequence). V shed 3 bases and J shed 3 bases, with 12 bases lying between them. This CDR3 reads CASSWNTGDTGELFF. CDR3 coding DNA: TGTGCCAGCAGCTGGAATACCGGCGACACCGGGGAGCTGTTTTTT.

The J gene is TRBJ2-1, the V gene TRBV20-1, with a weak D call TRBD1 (6 bases). The CDR3 runs 13 residues. The V gene lost 0 bases and the J gene lost 9 bases, with 12 bases spanning the gap. The V gene's germline CDR1 is DFQATT and CDR2 SNEGSKA (reference sequence). CDR3 amino acids: CSARDAGVSEQFF. Written as DNA, the CDR3 is TGCAGTGCTAGAGATGCAGGGGTGTCTGAGCAGTTCTTC.

The V and J genes are TRBV12-3 or TRBV12-4 and TRBJ1-3; TRBD1 might be the D (5 bases). The CDR3 length is 14 residues. V was clipped by 5 bases and J by 3 bases, with 11 bases between them. The CDR3 DNA follows: TGTGCCAGCAGTCAGGACAACCTTGGAAACACCATATATTTT. Translating gives CASSQDNLGNTIYF.

V gene TRBV20-1 combines with J gene TRBJ2-1; 7 bases agree with TRBD2. Germline assignment: CDR1 DFQATT and CDR2 SNEGSKA (reference sequence). This CDR3 region has 14 residues. Losses at the gene ends were 3 bases for V and 6 bases for J; bases not matched to a gene: 8. CDR3 sequence (DNA): TGCAGTGCTAGCCGCAGCGGGAATCCCAATGAGCAGTTCTTC. Protein sequence: CSASRSGNPNEQFF.

The rearrangement joins TRBV6-5 to TRBJ2-5; TRBD2 is a possible D gene (5 bases). Trimming removed 2 bases from V and 9 bases from J, with 10 bases in between. CDR3 length: 12 amino acids. Germline CDR1 and CDR2: MNHEY and SVGAGI. In DNA form, the CDR3 reads TGTGCCAGCAGTTACCTGACGAGGGCCCAGTACTTC. Its protein is CASSYLTRAQYF.

This clonotype has a count of ten or more. The chain is built from TRBV30 and TRBJ1-1; D gene uncertain. Deletions cut 0 bases from V and 3 bases from J, with 2 bases between. The V gene's germline CDR1 is GTSNPN and CDR2 SVGIG (reference sequence). The CDR3 is made up of 11 amino acids. CDR3 region: CAWSVDTEAFF. The CDR3 bases are TGTGCCTGGAGTGTTGACACTGAAGCTTTCTTT.

This clonotype was seen ten or more times. V and J are TRBV20-1 and TRBJ1-6; 7 bases match TRBD1. After removal of 6 bases from V and 0 bases from J, the junction contained 5 bases not matched to a gene. This CDR3 spans 15 amino acids. Germline CDR1 DFQATT, CDR2 SNEGSKA (reference sequence). The CDR3 DNA sequence: TGCAGTGCCCAGGGGGGTAGCTCCTATAATTCACCCCTCCACTTT. Amino acids: CSAQGGSSYNSPLHF.

This clonotype was seen only a few times. This may arise from a read error, as a much more abundant clone is one base away. The rearrangement joins TRBV30 to TRBJ2-5; D call uncertain. From germline, CDR1 is GTSNPN and CDR2 SVGIG (reference sequence). V shed 1 base and J shed 5 bases, with 5 bases lying between them. The CDR3 loop spans 11 amino acids. The CDR3 DNA follows: TGTGCCTGGAGTGCCTCGGAGACCCAGTACTTC. This encodes CAWSASETQYF.

V usage is TRBV28 and J usage is TRBJ1-5; D is possibly TRBD1 (5 bases). CDR3 size: 16 residues. Germline assignment: CDR1 MDHEN and CDR2 SYDVKM. V was clipped by 3 bases and J by 0 bases, with 12 bases between them. CDR3 residues: CASSFGDSYSNQPQHF. CDR3 nucleotides: TGTGCCAGCAGTTTTGGAGACAGCTATAGCAATCAGCCCCAGCATTTT.

DNA for the CDR3: TGTGCCAGCTCACCATCGGAGGGCACAGATACGCAGTATTTT. Its translation: CASSPSEGTDTQYF. The chain carries TRBV18 and TRBJ2-3; perhaps TRBD2 as D (5 bases). The CDR3 has 14 residues. The germline V gene encodes CDR1 KGHSH and CDR2 LQKENI. Trimming took off 2 bases at V and 1 base at J, with 7 bases between the two ends.

CDR3 bases: TGTGCCAGCAGCTTAGGAGATTTGGCCTTCGGCGCCAATCAGCCCCAGCATTTT. Protein product: CASSLGDLAFGANQPQHF. The gene calls are TRBV7-9 and TRBJ1-5; D is unclear. Germline V gives CDR1 SEHNR, CDR2 FQNEAQ (reference sequence). V was trimmed by 1 base and J by 3 bases, leaving 19 bases between them. This CDR3 has 18 residues.

This clonotype appeared many times. The chain has TRBV28 and TRBJ2-7; possibly TRBD2 for D (5 bases). The CDR3 sequence is 15 residues long. The V gene lost 7 bases and the J gene lost 0 bases, with 16 bases spanning the gap. The germline gives CDR1 MDHEN, CDR2 SYDVKM. The CDR3 here is CASTLGGLGSYEQYF. CDR3 DNA: TGTGCCAGCACCCTTGGAGGATTGGGCTCCTACGAGCAGTACTTC.

V is TRBV10-3 and J is TRBJ2-5; 10 bases match TRBD2. From germline, CDR1 is ENHRY and CDR2 SYGVKD. V was clipped by 0 bases and J by 2 bases; unmatched bases: 3. This CDR3 spans 16 amino acids. The CDR3 reads CAISESQLAGQETQYF. The CDR3 nucleotides are TGTGCCATCAGTGAGTCTCAACTAGCGGGGCAAGAGACCCAGTACTTC.

This clonotype has a handful of counts. The chain is built from TRBV5-1 and TRBJ1-4; a weak D match, TRBD1 (5 bases). The length of the CDR3 is 15 residues. From germline, CDR1 is SGHRS and CDR2 YFSETQ. Trimming cost V 1 base and J 8 bases, with 15 bases left between them. The CDR3 nucleotides read TGCGCCAGCAGCTTGATGGGGGGACCAGAAGAAAAACTGTTTTTT. Its translation: CASSLMGGPEEKLFF.

V gene TRBV7-9 combines with J gene TRBJ2-2; a possible D gene is TRBD2 (6 bases). V was trimmed by 5 bases and J by 2 bases, leaving 15 bases between them. The CDR3 runs to 16 residues. Per germline, CDR1 SEHNR and CDR2 FQNEAQ (reference sequence). As DNA, the CDR3 is TGTGCCAGCAGCCCCCGGAGGGGAGGAAACACCGGGGAGCTGTTTTTT. This codes for CASSPRRGGNTGELFF.

Details on this clonotype: The junction and the germline gene differ at one end; a read error may be behind it. V and J are TRBV5-1 and TRBJ1-2; 7 bases match TRBD1. The V gene's germline CDR1 is SGHRS and CDR2 YFSETQ. The CDR3 is 14 residues long. The CDR3 DNA reads as TGTGCCAGCAGCTTGGACAGGTATAACTATGGCTACACCTTC. It translates to CASSLDRYNYGYTF.

This clonotype was seen only a few times. V is TRBV19 and J is TRBJ2-7; 10 bases align to TRBD1. This CDR3 has 13 amino acids. Germline loops: CDR1 LNHDA, CDR2 SQIVND (reference sequence). The CDR3 reads CVGETGGCYEQYF. The DNA of the CDR3 is TGTGTTGGGGAGACAGGGGGCTGCTACGAGCAGTACTTC.

With regard to this clonotype: A much larger clonotype is one base distant, so this may be a read error. The rearrangement uses TRBV6-2 or TRBV6-3 and TRBJ1-6; D is unclear. This CDR3 is built from 13 residues. Germline CDR1 MNHEY, CDR2 SVGEGT. The DNA for the CDR3 is TGTGCCGGCAGAGCTCCGGGAGCCTCACCCCTCCACTTT. As protein: CAGRAPGASPLHF.

This clonotype was seen at least ten times. V usage is TRBV27 and J usage is TRBJ2-7; D is possibly TRBD2 (6 bases). V was pared by 6 bases and J by 5 bases, with 14 bases between. Per germline, CDR1 MNHEY and CDR2 SMNVEV (reference sequence). The CDR3 spans 13 residues. CDR3 sequence reads: CASRATGDDEQYF. CDR3 coding DNA: TGTGCCAGCAGGGCCACGGGGGACGACGAGCAGTACTTC.

The V and J genes are TRBV2 and TRBJ2-1, with 10 positions matching TRBD2. The junction had 14 bases not matched to a gene; V was cut back by 7 bases and J by 14 bases. The CDR3 spans 14 residues. Germline assignment: CDR1 SNHLY and CDR2 FYNNEI. The CDR3 coding sequence is TGTGCCAGCAATGGAGGGTCTAGCGGGAGTCTTGAGTTCTTC. Translated, it gives CASNGGSSGSLEFF.

This chain links TRBV5-6 with TRBJ2-5; 12 bases align to TRBD2. CDR1 and CDR2 (germline): SGHDT, YYEEEE. After removal of 3 bases from V and 1 base from J, the junction contained 4 bases not matched to a gene. The CDR3 is 16 residues long. CDR3 region: CASSYLAGGPQETQYF. CDR3 nucleotide sequence: TGTGCCAGCAGCTATCTAGCGGGAGGGCCCCAAGAGACCCAGTACTTC.

This clonotype appeared many times. V and J are TRBV7-2 and TRBJ1-1, with unresolved D. The CDR3 is 13 amino acids. The germline V and J ends were trimmed by 2 bases and 6 bases, with 10 bases remaining between them. Germline V lookup: CDR1 SGHTA, CDR2 FQGNSA. This CDR3 is CASSLRRNAEAFF. The CDR3 nucleotides read TGTGCCAGCAGCTTACGGCGGAATGCTGAAGCTTTCTTT.

This chain uses TRBV9 with TRBJ2-7; D may be TRBD1 (5 bases). CDR1 SGDLS and CDR2 YYNGEE come from the germline V gene. V shed 0 bases and J shed 6 bases, with 10 bases lying between them. The CDR3 length is 13 residues. CDR3 residues: CASSVGTRSEQYF. Written as DNA, the CDR3 is TGTGCCAGCAGCGTAGGGACACGTTCCGAGCAGTACTTC.

J is TRBJ1-5 and V is TRBV20-1; a possible D gene is TRBD1 (6 bases). V lost 4 bases to trimming and J lost 4 bases, with 14 bases between them. Per germline, CDR1 DFQATT and CDR2 SNEGSKA (reference sequence). This CDR3 spans 14 amino acids. CDR3 amino acids: CSAKGGTRNQPQHF. For the CDR3, the DNA is TGCAGTGCTAAGGGTGGGACAAGAAATCAGCCCCAGCATTTT.

J is TRBJ1-2 and V is TRBV5-6; 12 bases line up with TRBD1. The CDR3 spans 18 residues. V was clipped by 2 bases and J by 8 bases; unmatched bases: 16. In germline, CDR1 is SGHDT, CDR2 YYEEEE. CDR3 in amino acids: CASSFLGTGGVGSEGYTF. In nucleotides, the CDR3 is TGTGCCAGCAGCTTTCTTGGGACAGGGGGCGTCGGATCGGAGGGCTACACCTTC.

This chain links TRBV7-9 with TRBJ2-7; tentatively, D is TRBD1 (6 bases). From germline, CDR1 is SEHNR and CDR2 FQNEAQ (reference sequence). The CDR3 is 15 residues long. V was trimmed by 2 bases and J by 2 bases, leaving 13 bases between them. The CDR3 bases are TGTGCCAGCAGCTTAATTTCGGACAGAGCCTACGAGCAGTACTTC. This codes for CASSLISDRAYEQYF.